Shown below are 24 T cell receptor beta chains from a single sample sequenced in a study. TCRdb reanalysed the 5' RACE reads using MiXCR and keeps one entry per CDR3 protein. In the table there are 50,000 to 75,000 distinct CDR3 sequences, under 25% of which are singletons. Sequencing was carried out using memory CD4+ T cells sorted from a lymph node. Subset: memory CD4+ T cells, CD4+CD45RO+CD25-. The origin of the receptors is a female donor with breast cancer.

As for this clonotype: This likely comes from a read error, as the CDR3 has no conserved phenylalanine or tryptophan at its end. The chain uses TRBV6-2 or TRBV6-3 and TRBJ2-7, with 9 bases lining up with TRBD1. Looked up from germline, CDR1 is MNHEY and CDR2 is SVGEGT. This CDR3 has 13 residues. Unmatched junction bases numbered 6, after V lost 7 bases and J lost 5 bases. CDR3 residues: CASTDRGGDEQYL. CDR3 nucleotide sequence: TGTGCCAGCACTGACAGGGGGGGAGACGAGCAGTACCTC.

This clonotype was seen ten or more times. The chain has TRBV30 and TRBJ2-5; 9 positions match TRBD1. J lost 4 bases, V lost 5 bases, and 8 bases had no gene match. The CDR3 loop spans 14 amino acids. Germline V gene data show CDR1 as GTSNPN and CDR2 as SVGIG (reference sequence). The DNA for the CDR3 is TGTGCCTGGGATAGAGGGACAGGGAGAGAGACCCAGTACTTC. As protein: CAWDRGTGRETQYF. The full variable domain, completed using reference TRBV30 and TRBJ2-5, is SQTIHQWPATLVQPVGSPLSLECTVEGTSNPNLYWYRQAAGRGLQLLFYSVGIGQISSEVPQNLSASRPQDRQFILSSKKLLLSDSGFYLCAWDRGTGRETQYFGPGTRLLVL.

This chain connects TRBV18 to TRBJ2-3; 7 bases line up with TRBD1. Germline values: CDR1 KGHSH, CDR2 LQKENI. V lost 2 bases, J lost 1 base, and 0 bases stayed unmatched. The CDR3 is made up of 14 amino acids. The chain's CDR3 is CASSPGQGTDTQYF. The CDR3 coding sequence is TGTGCCAGCTCACCAGGACAGGGCACAGATACGCAGTATTTT.

This clonotype was seen only a few times. The chain uses TRBV7-2 and TRBJ1-2, with a possible D match to TRBD1 (5 bases). The V and J ends lost 4 bases and 2 bases respectively, with 11 bases between them. Germline V gene lookup returns CDR1 SGHTA and CDR2 FQGNSA. This CDR3 region has 14 residues. The CDR3 region is CASSSSGGNYGYTF. DNA for the CDR3: TGTGCCAGCAGCTCAAGTGGGGGGAACTATGGCTACACCTTC. Supplemented by reference TRBV7-2 and TRBJ1-2, the full variable domain reads GAGVSQSPSNKVTEKGKDVELRCDPISGHTALYWYRQSLGQGLEFLIYFQGNSAPDKSGLPSDRFSAERTGGSVSTLTIQRTQQEDSAVYLCASSSSGGNYGYTFGSGTRLTVV.

This clonotype was counted many times. The V and J genes are TRBV25-1 and TRBJ1-2; TRBD1 aligns across 9 bases. Germline CDR1 reads MGHDK; CDR2 reads SYGVNS. CDR3 length equals 14 residues. J lost 7 bases, V lost 8 bases, and 11 bases had no gene match. The DNA of the CDR3 is TGTGCCAGCTCATACCCGGGACAGGGAGGTGGCTACACCTTC. It specifies CASSYPGQGGGYTF.

This chain links TRBV7-9 with TRBJ1-1, with D unclear. Trimming stripped 2 bases from V and 5 bases from J, with 3 bases between. Germline CDR1 reads SEHNR; CDR2 reads FQNEAQ (reference sequence). The CDR3 is 11 amino acids. CDR3 sequence reads: CASSLKTEAFF. The CDR3 DNA is TGTGCCAGCAGCTTAAAGACTGAAGCTTTCTTT.

The table lists this clonotype with a few counts. This rearrangement joins TRBV12-3 or TRBV12-4 to TRBJ1-2, with a tentative D call TRBD1 (6 bases). CDR3 length: 15 amino acids. V lost 5 bases, J lost 8 bases, and 21 bases lay in between. The CDR3 region has the DNA TGTGCCAGCAGTGGAGACGGGGGGCGAGCCTGGGGCTACACCTTC. It codes for CASSGDGGRAWGYTF.

The genes are TRBV19 and TRBJ2-2; D is possibly TRBD1 (5 bases). The CDR3 runs 14 residues. V was shortened by 6 bases and J by 2 bases, with 10 bases between the two germline ends. Germline CDR1 reads LNHDA; CDR2 reads SQIVND (reference sequence). This CDR3 is CASRRQTNTGELFF. The CDR3 bases are TGTGCCAGTAGGCGACAGACAAACACCGGGGAGCTGTTTTTT.

This clonotype was observed a few times. The chain combines TRBV7-2 with TRBJ1-2, with D possibly TRBD1 on 5 matching bases. Deletions cut 5 bases from V and 7 bases from J, with 14 bases between. This CDR3 has 13 amino acids. CDR1 and CDR2 (germline): SGHTA, FQGNSA. CDR3 residues: CASSRRQTVGYTF. The CDR3 DNA follows: TGTGCCAGCAGCCGCCGACAGACGGTTGGCTACACCTTC.

Turning to this clonotype: One end of the junction is discordant with germline, which a read error may explain. The chain combines TRBV10-3 with TRBJ1-6; TRBD1 is a possible D gene (5 bases). The germline V gene encodes CDR1 ENHRY and CDR2 SYGVKD. The length of the CDR3 is 17 residues. The CDR3 loop reads CAISESKGTPYNSPLHF. CDR3 sequence (DNA): TGTGCCATCAGTGAGTCGAAGGGGACGCCTTACAATTCACCTCTCCACTTT.

This clonotype was found a few times. This chain connects TRBV20-1 to TRBJ2-7, with 14 bases matching TRBD2. Trimming cost V 2 bases and J 0 bases; bases outside gene matches: 9. This CDR3 is built from 18 residues. Germline V CDR1 and CDR2: DFQATT, SNEGSKA (reference sequence). The chain's CDR3 is CSARRTGLAGAPSYEQYF. CDR3 DNA sequence: TGCAGTGCTAGACGCACGGGACTAGCGGGAGCGCCCTCCTACGAGCAGTACTTC.

The J gene is TRBJ1-1, the V gene TRBV9; D not certain. Trimming stripped 4 bases from V and 0 bases from J, with 10 bases between. Germline CDR1 SGDLS, CDR2 YYNGEE. CDR3 length: 14 amino acids. CDR3 sequence (DNA): TGTGCCAGCAGCCCTGGCCTTCTGAACACTGAAGCTTTCTTT. Amino acids: CASSPGLLNTEAFF.

The chain couples TRBV19 to TRBJ1-5; possible D gene TRBD1, 6 bases. Per germline, CDR1 LNHDA and CDR2 SQIVND (reference sequence). Trimming stripped 6 bases from V and 4 bases from J, with 16 bases between. The CDR3 loop spans 15 amino acids. The CDR3 coding sequence is TGTGCCAGTAGCGGAACAGGGATAAGAAATCAGCCCCAGCATTTT. Residues: CASSGTGIRNQPQHF.

This clonotype was seen a few times. The rearrangement uses TRBV7-6 and TRBJ2-1; no firm D call. V was shortened by 4 bases and J by 9 bases, with 13 bases between the two germline ends. CDR1 and CDR2 (germline): SGHVS, FNYEAQ. The CDR3 length is 13 residues. Here the CDR3 reads CASSSPFRGEQFF. Written as DNA, the CDR3 is TGTGCCAGCAGCTCCCCATTCCGCGGTGAGCAGTTCTTC.

The J gene is TRBJ2-1, the V gene TRBV12-3 or TRBV12-4, with TRBD2 matching over 9 bases. Trimming at V came to 6 bases and at J to 4 bases, leaving 16 bases not matched to a gene. The CDR3 is 18 amino acids. The CDR3 DNA sequence: TGTGCCAGCAGCCCAACCAGCGGGAGGTTTGCTTGGTACAATGAGCAGTTCTTC. Translation gives CASSPTSGRFAWYNEQFF.

This clonotype turned up a few times. The V gene is TRBV27, the J gene TRBJ1-5; unclear D gene. Germline V lookup: CDR1 MNHEY, CDR2 SMNVEV (reference sequence). CDR3 length: 13 amino acids. V lost 7 bases to trimming and J lost 5 bases, with 12 bases between them. The CDR3 region has the DNA TGTGCCAGCAAATCCAACATCGATCAGCCCCAGCATTTT. Its protein is CASKSNIDQPQHF.

This clonotype has more than one count but fewer than ten. The junction and the germline gene differ at one end; a read error may be behind it. The chain combines TRBV7-3 with TRBJ2-1, with TRBD2 as a possible D gene (5 bases). Germline V gene lookup returns CDR1 SGHTA and CDR2 FQGTGA. The CDR3 covers 13 residues. Here the CDR3 DNA reads TGTGCCAACAGCCGGGACTCCTACAATGAGCAGTTCTTC. Residues: CANSRDSYNEQFF.

In its sample, this clonotype was seen many times. This rearrangement joins TRBV5-5 to TRBJ1-3; TRBD1 might be the D (5 bases). The CDR3 loop spans 16 amino acids. Trimming shortened V by 4 bases and J by 2 bases, and 16 bases separated the two germline ends. Germline-derived CDR1 and CDR2 are SGHKS and YYEKEE (reference sequence). CDR3 loop: CASSQTGGRTGNTIYF. The CDR3 nucleotides are TGTGCCAGCAGCCAAACAGGAGGGAGAACTGGAAACACCATATATTTT.

The chain joins TRBV3-1 to TRBJ2-5; 8 bases fit TRBD1. J lost 8 bases, V lost 0 bases, and 2 bases had no gene match. The CDR3 is made up of 13 amino acids. Germline CDR1 and CDR2: LGHDT and YNNKEL (reference sequence). CDR3: CASSQDRGRTQYF. The DNA for the CDR3 is TGTGCCAGCAGCCAAGACAGGGGGCGAACCCAGTACTTC.

This clonotype was observed a handful of times. At one of its ends the junction is not consistent with the germline gene, which may arise from a read error. The V gene is TRBV6-2 or TRBV6-3, the J gene TRBJ2-6; D tentatively reads TRBD1 or TRBD2 (6 bases each). CDR1 is MNHEY and CDR2 is SVGEGT in the germline V gene. CDR3 length equals 13 residues. CDR3 loop: CASSHTGANVLTF. CDR3 DNA: TGTGCCAGCAGTCACACGGGGGCCAACGTCCTTACTTTC.

The table lists this clonotype with many counts. This chain connects TRBV7-3 to TRBJ2-6; TRBD1 might be the D (6 bases). The CDR3 contains 18 residues. Per the germline V gene, CDR1 is SGHTA and CDR2 is FQGTGA. The ends were cut back, 3 bases at V and 0 bases at J, with 15 bases in the middle. The CDR3 DNA reads TGTGCCAGCAGCTTGGCCCCGGGACAACGCTCTGGGGCCAACGTCCTGACTTTC. It is translated as CASSLAPGQRSGANVLTF.

This clonotype was counted between two and nine times. The gene calls are TRBV7-9 and TRBJ1-6, with TRBD1 as a possible D gene (5 bases). Germline loops: CDR1 SEHNR, CDR2 FQNEAQ (reference sequence). This CDR3 is built from 12 residues. The V and J ends lost 1 base and 12 bases respectively, with 7 bases between them. As DNA, the CDR3 is TGTGCCAGCAGCTTAGGGGACCTACCCCTCCACTTT. Translated: CASSLGDLPLHF.

This rearrangement joins TRBV5-1 to TRBJ2-7; 7 bases are shared with TRBD2. Unmatched junction bases numbered 9, after V lost 4 bases and J lost 2 bases. The CDR3 spans 15 residues. Germline V gene sequence: CDR1 SGHRS, CDR2 YFSETQ. Here the CDR3 reads CASSLLPSGTYEQYF. The CDR3 region has the DNA TGCGCCAGCAGCCTTCTCCCTAGCGGAACCTACGAGCAGTACTTC. Filled out from reference TRBV5-1 and TRBJ2-7, the complete variable domain reads KAGVTQTPRYLIKTRGQQVTLSCSPISGHRSVSWYQQTPGQGLQFLFEYFSETQRNKGNFPGRFSGRQFSNSRSEMNVSTLELGDSALYLCASSLLPSGTYEQYFGPGTRLTVT.

The V call is TRBV6-6, the J call TRBJ1-1, with 7 bases identical to TRBD1. J lost 6 bases, V lost 2 bases, and 3 bases had no gene match. CDR1 is MNHNY and CDR2 is SVGAGI in the germline V gene (reference sequence). CDR3 length: 13 residues. The CDR3 protein is CASSYKTGSEAFF. The CDR3 region has the DNA TGTGCCAGCAGTTACAAGACAGGGTCTGAAGCTTTCTTT.